These 12 T cell receptor beta chains were sequenced from one sample in a study of T cells in women clearing cervical HPV infection. Clones were sequenced by immunoSEQ multiplex PCR, and TCRdb holds only the in-frame ones, with some missing. This sample's table reports 20,000 or so clones. What was sequenced was blood buffy coat. These receptors originate from a woman between 18 and 75 years old with a cervical HPV16 infection that either progressed to CIN3+ or cleared (not recorded which).

Comment on this clone: With the read ending 3 residues before the CDR3 end, the germline J gene is used to fill in that end. The J gene is TRBJ2-1, the V gene TRBV2; D is possibly TRBD1 (5 bases). V was clipped by 3 bases and J by 6 bases, with 9 bases between them. This CDR3 is built from 13 residues. Germline loops: CDR1 SNHLY, CDR2 FYNNEI. CDR3 sequence: CASSEETVNEQFF. The sequenced CDR3 bases are TGTGCCAGCAGTGAGGAGACAGTCAATGAG.

With respect to this clone: The observed sequence ends 3 residues before the CDR3 terminus, with the missing tail filled in from the germline J gene. This sequence joins TRBV6-2 or TRBV6-3 and TRBJ2-7; the match to TRBD1 covers 7 bases. V trimming: 0 bases; J trimming: 2 bases; junction bases outside the gene matches: 4. This CDR3 has 15 residues. Germline-derived CDR1 and CDR2 are MNHEY and SVGEGT. Here the CDR3 reads CASSYSRQGAYEQYF. The DNA read from the CDR3 is TGTGCCAGCAGTTACTCGAGGCAGGGGGCCTACGAG.

As regards this clone: Read coverage stops 3 residues before the CDR3 terminus; the germline J gene supplies the remainder. This chain uses TRBV7-2 with TRBJ2-3; 10 bases line up with TRBD2. J was trimmed by 2 bases and V by 2 bases; bases with no gene match: 1. The germline CDR1 and CDR2 sequences are SGHTA and FQGNSA. The CDR3 is 15 residues long. The sequenced part of the CDR3 DNA is TGTGCCAGCAGCTTACTAGCGGGGGACACAGATACG. Its protein product is CASSLLAGDTDT. The entire CDR3 is CASSLLAGDTDTQYF.

A remark on this clone: Read coverage stops 3 residues before the CDR3 terminus; the germline J gene supplies the remainder. This chain connects TRBV19 to TRBJ2-2; tentative D call: TRBD1 (5 bases). Germline V gene data show CDR1 as LNHDA and CDR2 as SQIVND (reference sequence). The CDR3 length is 14 residues. CDR3 bases read: TGTGCCAGTAGTATTAGCTCTGGGGCCAACGTG. The encoded protein is CASSISSGANV. The CDR3 as a whole reads CASSISSGANVLFF.

Worth noting for this clone: The CDR3 end lies 3 residues beyond the end of the read and is filled in from the germline J gene. The chain is built from TRBV19 and TRBJ2-2; 9 bases map to TRBD1. The CDR3 consists of 17 residues. Per germline, CDR1 LNHDA and CDR2 SQIVND (reference sequence). Partial CDR3 DNA: TGTGCCAGTAGTACCACAGGGGGCTCTGAAGGGTATGAAAAG. Its translation: CASSTTGGSEGYEK. The full CDR3 sequence reads CASSTTGGSEGYEKLFF.

About this clone itself: The read gets to within 3 residues of the CDR3 end, and the germline J gene fills in the rest. This rearrangement joins TRBV10-3 to TRBJ2-7, with 10 bases that match TRBD1. Germline-derived CDR1 and CDR2 are ENHRY and SYGVKD. The junction had 5 bases not matched to a gene; V was cut back by 6 bases and J by 0 bases. This CDR3 region has 15 residues. The CDR3 region is CAIRPGTGVSYEQYF. CDR3 DNA, as far as it was read: TGTGCCATCAGACCCGGGACAGGGGTCTCCTACGAG.

Notes on this clone: Read data end 3 residues before the CDR3 end; the end is taken from the germline J gene. This chain uses TRBV7-6 with TRBJ2-2; 9 nucleotides agree with TRBD1. The J segment lost 4 bases and the V segment lost 5 bases, leaving 8 bases of the junction unmatched. The CDR3 runs to 16 residues. Germline V gene data show CDR1 as SGHVS and CDR2 as FNYEAQ. CDR3 protein: CASSHRTGVRTGELFF. The CDR3 bases that were read are TGTGCCAGCAGCCACAGGACAGGGGTGCGCACCGGGGAG.

Remarks on this clone: The read ends 3 residues shy of where the CDR3 ends; the end is completed using the germline J gene. V gene TRBV5-4 combines with J gene TRBJ1-2; the match to TRBD1 covers 9 bases. V lost 4 bases, J lost 7 bases, and 11 bases stayed unmatched. The germline gives CDR1 SGHNT, CDR2 YYREEE (reference sequence). The CDR3 has 15 residues. CDR3 sequence: CASSAAGTGIRGYTF. Incomplete CDR3 DNA: TGTGCCAGCAGCGCAGCCGGGACAGGGATTCGTGGC.

Measured by frequency, this clone is medium-sized. The CDR3 goes on 3 residues after the read ends, and that part is filled in from the germline J gene. The chain uses TRBV19 and TRBJ2-3; possibly TRBD2 for D (5 bases). The CDR3 runs 15 residues. The germline V and J ends were trimmed by 2 bases and 6 bases, with 15 bases remaining between them. The germline CDR1 and CDR2 sequences are LNHDA and SQIVND (reference sequence). The CDR3 bases that were read are TGTGCCAGTAGTATAACCCGGGTTCGCGGGGATACG. Translated: CASSITRVRGDT. The whole CDR3 region reads CASSITRVRGDTQYF. Combining the CDR3 with reference TRBV19 and TRBJ2-3 gives the whole variable domain DGGITQSPKYLFRKEGQNVTLSCEQNLNHDAMYWYRQDPGQGLRLIYYSQIVNDFQKGDIAEGYSVSREKKESFPLTVTSAQKNPTAFYLCASSITRVRGDTQYFGPGTRLTVL.

A remark on this clone: The read terminates 3 residues ahead of where the CDR3 ends, so the germline J gene completes it. The V gene is TRBV18, the J gene TRBJ1-2; D is uncertain. CDR3 length: 15 residues. Looked up from germline, CDR1 is KGHSH and CDR2 is LQKENI. Here the CDR3 reads CASSPIAAENNDYTF. The sequenced part of the CDR3 DNA is TGTGCCAGCTCACCAATCGCGGCAGAGAACAATGAC.

As concerns this clone: The read finishes 3 residues shy of the CDR3 end, and the germline J gene is used to complete it. V gene TRBV7-9 combines with J gene TRBJ2-1; 9 nucleotides match TRBD2. The germline V gene has CDR1 SEHNR and CDR2 FQNEAQ (reference sequence). The V and J ends lost 1 base and 7 bases, in that order; junction bases with no gene match: 2. This CDR3 comprises 14 residues. CDR3 DNA (partial): TGTGCCAGCAGCTTAGGACTAGCGGATAATGAG. This gives the protein CASSLGLADNE. The complete CDR3 sequence is CASSLGLADNEQFF.

Of note for this clone: The sequenced fragment ends 3 residues before the CDR3 boundary, so the rest is inferred from the germline J gene. This sequence joins TRBV18 and TRBJ1-2, with D tentatively TRBD1 (6 bases). Germline CDR1 reads KGHSH; CDR2 reads LQKENI. There are 15 residues in the CDR3. The covered CDR3 bases are TGTGCCAGCTCACCAAGGGGGTACGGCACAGATACC. This encodes CASSPRGYGTDT. Given in full, the CDR3 is CASSPRGYGTDTYTF.